These T cell receptor beta chains were read from a single sample in a study of T cells in Graves' hyperthyroidism and ophthalmopathy. One entry per CDR3 protein, called by TCRdb with MiXCR from the multiplex PCR reads. Seen here are some 440,000 distinct CDR3 sequences, about 15% observed once, and the top ten hold roughly 15%. Sequenced: blood. The receptors derive from a woman aged 18-29 years with Graves' hyperthyroidism. CDR3s include the opening cysteine and the closing phenylalanine or tryptophan. The order of the fields is D gene, clone size, J gene, V gene, CDR3 protein, CDR3 DNA. A D gene is named only where the DNA matches it firmly. Clone size appears in some rows only: once, few, many, or a class for an expanded clone.

d_call: .; clone_size: many; j_call: TRBJ2-1; v_call: TRBV5-1; cdr3_aa: CASTLRQSFNEQFF; cdr3_nt: TGCGCCAGCACATTGAGACAATCTTTCAATGAGCAGTTCTTC
d_call: TRBD2; clone_size: many; j_call: TRBJ2-3; v_call: TRBV7-3; cdr3_aa: CASSISGTSGGVSTDTQYF; cdr3_nt: TGTGCCAGCAGCATATCCGGGACTAGCGGGGGCGTTAGCACAGATACGCAGTATTTT
d_call: TRBD1; clone_size: many; j_call: TRBJ2-2; v_call: TRBV2; cdr3_aa: CASRRDRDGTGELFF; cdr3_nt: TGTGCCAGCAGGAGGGACAGGGATGGCACCGGGGAGCTGTTTTTT
d_call: .; clone_size: many; j_call: TRBJ2-7; v_call: TRBV7-9; cdr3_aa: CASSFRPYEQYF; cdr3_nt: TGTGCCAGCAGCTTTCGACCCTACGAGCAGTACTTC
d_call: .; clone_size: few; j_call: TRBJ1-3; v_call: TRBV6-1; cdr3_aa: CASTNGGASSGNTIYF; cdr3_nt: TGTGCCAGCACTAACGGGGGAGCCTCCTCTGGAAACACCATATATTTT
d_call: .; clone_size: .; j_call: TRBJ1-2; v_call: TRBV7-2; cdr3_aa: CASSREGTPYYGYTF; cdr3_nt: TGTGCCAGCAGCCGAGAGGGTACTCCTTACTATGGCTACACCTTC
d_call: TRBD1; clone_size: many; j_call: TRBJ2-1; v_call: TRBV20-1; cdr3_aa: CSARQGFDEQFF; cdr3_nt: TGCAGTGCTCGACAGGGGTTCGATGAGCAGTTCTTC
d_call: .; clone_size: many; j_call: TRBJ1-1; v_call: TRBV7-8; cdr3_aa: CASTYYADTEAFF; cdr3_nt: TGTGCCAGCACCTATTACGCCGACACTGAAGCTTTCTTT
d_call: .; clone_size: many; j_call: TRBJ2-4; v_call: TRBV20-1; cdr3_aa: CSARGGRGENIQYF; cdr3_nt: TGCAGTGCTAGAGGGGGGAGAGGGGAAAACATTCAGTACTTC
d_call: TRBD2; clone_size: many; j_call: TRBJ2-3; v_call: TRBV7-9; cdr3_aa: CASSHKRRAGGDTQYF; cdr3_nt: TGTGCCAGCAGCCATAAACGGCGAGCGGGAGGAGATACGCAGTATTTT
d_call: .; clone_size: few; j_call: TRBJ1-6; v_call: TRBV15; cdr3_aa: CATRNVGGLTPLHF; cdr3_nt: TGTGCCACCAGGAACGTCGGGGGGCTAACACCCCTCCACTTT
d_call: .; clone_size: many; j_call: TRBJ1-2; v_call: TRBV28; cdr3_aa: CASSPLPALDGYTF; cdr3_nt: TGTGCCAGCAGCCCGCTACCGGCACTGGATGGCTACACCTTC
d_call: .; clone_size: many; j_call: TRBJ2-7; v_call: TRBV24-1; cdr3_aa: CATSDSQAGPYEQYF; cdr3_nt: TGTGCCACCAGTGATTCACAGGCGGGACCATACGAGCAGTACTTC
d_call: TRBD1; clone_size: few; j_call: TRBJ2-6; v_call: TRBV20-1; cdr3_aa: CSAPRTGAKTGANVLTF; cdr3_nt: TGCAGTGCCCCCAGGACAGGGGCGAAGACTGGGGCCAACGTCCTGACTTTC
d_call: .; clone_size: few; j_call: TRBJ2-4; v_call: TRBV5-1; cdr3_aa: CASSLEGSVKNIQYF; cdr3_nt: TGCGCCAGCAGCTTGGAAGGGTCGGTCAAAAACATTCAGTACTTC
d_call: TRBD1; clone_size: .; j_call: TRBJ1-6; v_call: TRBV12-3/TRBV12-4; cdr3_aa: CASLGGRGPLHF; cdr3_nt: TGTGCCAGCCTAGGGGGCCGAGGACCCCTCCACTTT
d_call: .; clone_size: many; j_call: TRBJ2-7; v_call: TRBV6-6; cdr3_aa: CASSYSMGWSTGSYEQYF; cdr3_nt: TGTGCCAGCAGTTACTCGATGGGTTGGTCGACAGGTTCCTACGAGCAGTACTTC
d_call: .; clone_size: few; j_call: TRBJ2-2; v_call: TRBV13; cdr3_aa: CASSPGLRVINTGELFF; cdr3_nt: TGTGCCAGCAGCCCGGGACTGCGGGTAATAAACACCGGGGAGCTGTTTTTT
d_call: .; clone_size: many; j_call: TRBJ2-3; v_call: TRBV12-3/TRBV12-4; cdr3_aa: CASSLAGAPRDTQYF; cdr3_nt: TGTGCCAGCAGTTTAGCGGGGGCGCCCCGAGACACGCAGTATTTT
d_call: .; clone_size: few; j_call: TRBJ1-1; v_call: TRBV18; cdr3_aa: CASSPLMTPGTKNTEAFF; cdr3_nt: TGTGCCAGCTCACCACTAATGACCCCCGGGACGAAGAACACTGAAGCTTTCTTT
d_call: TRBD2; clone_size: many; j_call: TRBJ2-2; v_call: TRBV3-1; cdr3_aa: CASSPTSGSYTGELFF; cdr3_nt: TGTGCCAGCAGTCCGACTAGCGGGAGTTACACCGGGGAGCTGTTTTTT
d_call: TRBD2; clone_size: .; j_call: TRBJ2-7; v_call: TRBV25-1; cdr3_aa: CASRESAGVGEQYF; cdr3_nt: TGTGCCAGCAGGGAATCGGCGGGGGTAGGCGAGCAGTACTTC
d_call: .; clone_size: .; j_call: TRBJ2-7; v_call: TRBV6-1; cdr3_aa: CASSEEFYEQYF; cdr3_nt: TGTGCCAGCAGTGAAGAGTTCTACGAGCAGTACTTC
d_call: TRBD1; clone_size: few; j_call: TRBJ2-7; v_call: TRBV6-1; cdr3_aa: CASSKDRPYEQYF; cdr3_nt: TGTGCCAGCAGTAAGGACAGGCCCTACGAGCAGTACTTC
d_call: TRBD2; clone_size: .; j_call: TRBJ2-7; v_call: TRBV20-1; cdr3_aa: CSAPSGLSYEQYF; cdr3_nt: TGCAGTGCCCCTAGCGGGCTCTCCTACGAGCAGTACTTC
d_call: .; clone_size: many; j_call: TRBJ2-7; v_call: TRBV6-1; cdr3_aa: CASSEIDSSYEQYF; cdr3_nt: TGTGCCAGCAGTGAAATCGACAGCTCCTACGAGCAGTACTTC
d_call: .; clone_size: many; j_call: TRBJ2-1; v_call: TRBV6-2/TRBV6-3; cdr3_aa: CASSYLRKDSSYNEQFF; cdr3_nt: TGTGCCAGCAGTTACTTAAGGAAGGACAGCTCCTACAATGAGCAGTTCTTC
d_call: TRBD1; clone_size: few; j_call: TRBJ2-7; v_call: TRBV25-1; cdr3_aa: CASKGQLSYEQYF; cdr3_nt: TGTGCCAGCAAGGGACAGTTATCCTACGAGCAGTACTTC
d_call: .; clone_size: few; j_call: TRBJ1-2; v_call: TRBV27; cdr3_aa: CASSLSRGYYGYTF; cdr3_nt: TGTGCCAGCAGTTTATCCCGGGGCTACTATGGCTACACCTTC
d_call: .; clone_size: .; j_call: TRBJ2-7; v_call: TRBV15; cdr3_aa: CATSTAKLEQYF; cdr3_nt: TGTGCCACCAGCACAGCAAAGCTCGAGCAGTACTTC
d_call: .; clone_size: many; j_call: TRBJ2-7; v_call: TRBV20-1; cdr3_aa: CSATRGGGAYEQYF; cdr3_nt: TGCAGTGCCACGAGGGGCGGAGGGGCCTACGAGCAGTACTTC
d_call: TRBD1; clone_size: many; j_call: TRBJ1-2; v_call: TRBV6-1; cdr3_aa: CASSFVANPGQGAGGYTF; cdr3_nt: TGTGCCAGCAGTTTCGTAGCTAACCCGGGACAGGGGGCTGGAGGCTACACCTTC
d_call: TRBD2; clone_size: .; j_call: TRBJ2-1; v_call: TRBV7-2; cdr3_aa: CASSSRLAGDNEQFF; cdr3_nt: TGTGCCAGCAGCTCTAGACTAGCGGGGGACAATGAGCAGTTCTTC
d_call: .; clone_size: many; j_call: TRBJ1-1; v_call: TRBV24-1; cdr3_aa: CATSKAGSGAFF; cdr3_nt: TGTGCCACCAGTAAGGCCGGTAGTGGAGCTTTCTTT
d_call: .; clone_size: many; j_call: TRBJ1-1; v_call: TRBV9; cdr3_aa: CASQIGEGTLNTEAFF; cdr3_nt: TGTGCCAGTCAAATCGGGGAGGGCACGTTGAACACTGAAGCTTTCTTT
d_call: .; clone_size: many; j_call: TRBJ1-1; v_call: TRBV29-1; cdr3_aa: CSASGLMNTEAFF; cdr3_nt: TGCAGCGCCTCAGGACTCATGAACACTGAAGCTTTCTTT
d_call: TRBD2; clone_size: few; j_call: TRBJ2-7; v_call: TRBV6-1; cdr3_aa: CASSRTGTTSYEQYF; cdr3_nt: TGTGCCAGCTCCCGAACCGGGACTACCAGCTACGAGCAGTACTTC
d_call: .; clone_size: .; j_call: TRBJ1-1; v_call: TRBV7-6; cdr3_aa: CASSLSTANTEAFF; cdr3_nt: TGTGCCAGCAGCTTATCGACAGCGAACACTGAAGCTTTCTTT
d_call: .; clone_size: many; j_call: TRBJ2-3; v_call: TRBV11-2; cdr3_aa: CASSLEFRGDTQYF; cdr3_nt: TGTGCCAGCAGCTTAGAGTTCCGGGGAGATACGCAGTATTTT
d_call: TRBD2; clone_size: few; j_call: TRBJ2-1; v_call: TRBV7-3; cdr3_aa: CASSSSSGTGVEQFF; cdr3_nt: TGTGCCAGCAGCTCCTCTAGCGGTACCGGTGTTGAGCAGTTCTTC
d_call: .; clone_size: few; j_call: TRBJ2-1; v_call: TRBV15; cdr3_aa: CATSRDRGPYNEQFF; cdr3_nt: TGTGCCACCAGCAGAGACCGGGGGCCCTACAATGAGCAATTCTTC
d_call: TRBD1; clone_size: many; j_call: TRBJ1-5; v_call: TRBV20-1; cdr3_aa: CSARRGQGLNQPQHF; cdr3_nt: TGCAGTGCTAGAAGGGGACAGGGATTAAATCAGCCCCAGCATTTT
d_call: .; clone_size: few; j_call: TRBJ1-5; v_call: TRBV6-1; cdr3_aa: CASSGAGANQPQHF; cdr3_nt: TGTGCCAGCAGTGGGGCGGGGGCTAATCAGCCCCAGCATTTT
d_call: .; clone_size: .; j_call: TRBJ1-6; v_call: TRBV4-1; cdr3_aa: CASSQRASAGVGSPLHF; cdr3_nt: TGCGCCAGCAGCCAAAGGGCTTCGGCAGGGGTGGGGTCACCCCTCCACTTT
d_call: .; clone_size: many; j_call: TRBJ1-1; v_call: TRBV20-1; cdr3_aa: CSARRGGLNTEAFF; cdr3_nt: TGCAGTGCTAGGAGAGGGGGGTTGAACACTGAAGCTTTCTTT
d_call: .; clone_size: .; j_call: TRBJ1-2; v_call: TRBV12-3/TRBV12-4; cdr3_aa: CASSLARRPYYGYTF; cdr3_nt: TGTGCCAGCAGTTTAGCGCGCAGACCTTACTATGGCTACACCTTC
d_call: .; clone_size: few; j_call: TRBJ2-2; v_call: TRBV27; cdr3_aa: CASSLPRGRASGSTGELFF; cdr3_nt: TGTGCCAGCAGTTTACCCAGGGGGCGGGCTAGCGGGTCGACCGGGGAGCTGTTTTTT
d_call: TRBD1; clone_size: .; j_call: TRBJ2-2; v_call: TRBV27; cdr3_aa: CASTPGTGVSGELFF; cdr3_nt: TGTGCCAGCACCCCCGGGACAGGGGTTTCCGGGGAGCTGTTTTTT
d_call: .; clone_size: few; j_call: TRBJ1-1; v_call: TRBV20-1; cdr3_aa: CSASLTRNTEAFF; cdr3_nt: TGCAGTGCTAGCCTGACAAGGAACACTGAAGCTTTCTTT
d_call: TRBD1; clone_size: many; j_call: TRBJ1-2; v_call: TRBV6-1; cdr3_aa: CASALTTGTGKGYTF; cdr3_nt: TGTGCCAGCGCTTTAACAACTGGGACAGGGAAAGGCTACACCTTC
d_call: .; clone_size: few; j_call: TRBJ1-3; v_call: TRBV27; cdr3_aa: CASSRGITGSGNTIYF; cdr3_nt: TGTGCCAGCAGTAGGGGTATAACGGGCTCTGGAAACACCATATATTTT
d_call: TRBD1; clone_size: few; j_call: TRBJ1-5; v_call: TRBV12-3/TRBV12-4; cdr3_aa: CASSPRQGTQPQHF; cdr3_nt: TGTGCCAGCAGCCCCAGACAGGGGACTCAGCCCCAGCATTTT
d_call: .; clone_size: .; j_call: TRBJ1-2; v_call: TRBV7-2; cdr3_aa: CASSFSGKGYGYTF; cdr3_nt: TGTGCCAGCAGCTTCAGTGGAAAAGGCTATGGCTACACCTTC
d_call: TRBD2; clone_size: .; j_call: TRBJ2-1; v_call: TRBV28; cdr3_aa: CASSLSGLAGRDEQFF; cdr3_nt: TGTGCCAGCAGTCTATCCGGACTAGCGGGAAGAGATGAGCAGTTCTTC
d_call: .; clone_size: .; j_call: TRBJ2-5; v_call: TRBV24-1; cdr3_aa: CATSDFETQYF; cdr3_nt: TGTGCCACCAGTGATTTTGAGACCCAGTACTTC
d_call: TRBD1; clone_size: many; j_call: TRBJ2-1; v_call: TRBV11-1; cdr3_aa: CASRAGTGYNEQFF; cdr3_nt: TGTGCCAGCAGAGCCGGGACAGGGTACAATGAGCAGTTCTTC
d_call: .; clone_size: .; j_call: TRBJ1-5; v_call: TRBV20-1; cdr3_aa: CSARVMRARNQPQHF; cdr3_nt: TGCAGTGCTAGGGTCATGAGGGCTCGCAATCAGCCCCAGCATTTT
d_call: .; clone_size: many; j_call: TRBJ2-1; v_call: TRBV5-1; cdr3_aa: CASSRQSTEQFF; cdr3_nt: TGCGCCAGCAGTAGACAGTCAACTGAGCAGTTCTTC
d_call: .; clone_size: .; j_call: TRBJ1-4; v_call: TRBV20-1; cdr3_aa: CGARDLGEKLFF; cdr3_nt: TGCGGTGCTAGGGATTTGGGTGAAAAACTGTTTTTT